These 5 T cell receptor beta chains were all obtained from the same sample, sequenced in a study of shared clonotypes between healthy human individuals. The repertoire was sequenced with immunoSEQ multiplex PCR; TCRdb's copy has only in-frame clones and lacks some. The sample records 750,000 to 1,000,000 clones, 92% being singletons. The naive CD8 population came from CD45RO-negative cells selected for CCR7, without terminally differentiated effector memory CD45RA+ cells. The sample taken for sequencing was naive CD8+ T cells sorted from blood. The receptor set was obtained from a man aged 30-40 years in good health.

The V call is TRBV7-6, the J call TRBJ2-3; no reliable D call. The CDR3 loop spans 16 amino acids. CDR1 is SGHVS, CDR2 FNYEAQ, per germline. V was pared by 4 bases and J by 0 bases, with 14 bases between. Here the CDR3 reads CASSSRYRISTDTQYF. CDR3 coding DNA: TGTGCCAGCAGCTCCCGATATCGGATTAGCACAGATACGCAGTATTTT.

This chain joins TRBV4-3 and TRBJ2-1; D possibly corresponds to TRBD1 (5 bases). The V gene's germline CDR1 is LGHNA and CDR2 YSLEER. This CDR3 spans 17 amino acids. Trimming cost V 1 base and J 5 bases, with 18 bases left between them. The CDR3, as DNA: TGCGCCAGCAGCCAAGGACCGACAGACCGATCGGACAATGAGCAGTTCTTC. This gives the protein CASSQGPTDRSDNEQFF.

As DNA, the CDR3 is TGCGCCAGCAGCCAGACAGGGGGAGCCGGGGAGCTGTTTTTT. Translating gives CASSQTGGAGELFF. The chain uses TRBV4-1 and TRBJ2-2; 9 bases line up with TRBD1. The CDR3 consists of 14 residues. CDR1 and CDR2 (germline): MGHRA, YSYEKL. V lost 3 bases and J lost 6; bases outside the gene matches: 2.

This sequence joins TRBV27 and TRBJ2-7, with no clear D. CDR3 length: 14 amino acids. Trimming stripped 1 base from V and 0 bases from J, with 7 bases between. Per the germline V gene, CDR1 is MNHEY and CDR2 is SMNVEV (reference sequence). In nucleotides, the CDR3 is TGTGCCAGCAGTTTATTTCGGAGCTCCTACGAGCAGTACTTC. Its translation is CASSLFRSSYEQYF.

The rearrangement links TRBV7-9 to TRBJ2-3, with 7 bases fitting TRBD1. After removal of 5 bases from V and 3 bases from J, the junction contained 11 bases not matched to a gene. The germline gives CDR1 SEHNR, CDR2 FQNEAQ (reference sequence). The CDR3 loop spans 16 amino acids. CDR3 residues: CASSPPAGTATDTQYF. The CDR3 region has the DNA TGTGCCAGCAGCCCCCCCGCCGGGACAGCAACAGATACGCAGTATTTT.